This is a list of T cell receptor beta chains from one sample in a study of shared T cell receptors in the human thymus. Assay: immunoSEQ multiplex PCR; the TCRdb copy retains only in-frame clones and omits some. The sample carries roughly 700,000 clones, approximately 88% recorded once. Separately, the same data were catalogued under a study of human thymus T cells.

The specimen sequenced was thymocytes. These receptor sequences come from a boy under two years old with a congenital heart defect. CDR3s include the opening cysteine and the closing phenylalanine or tryptophan. A D gene is named only where the DNA matches it firmly. Clone size, where shown, is once, few, many, or a class for clones that have expanded.

V,J,D,size,DNA,CDR3
TRBV30,TRBJ2-7,TRBD2,NA,TGTGCCTGGAGTGTAGTACGGGAGGGCGACGAGCAGTACTTC,CAWSVVREGDEQYF
TRBV28,TRBJ2-7,TRBD1,NA,TGTGCCAGCAGTTTCTCCGGGGGACAGGGTTTTCGTGAGCAGTACTTC,CASSFSGGQGFREQYF
TRBV18,TRBJ1-5,TRBD1,NA,TGTGCCAGCTCACACAGGGGGCTGGGGCAGCCCCAGCATTTT,CASSHRGLGQPQHF
TRBV7-2,TRBJ1-2,NA,NA,TGTGCCAGCAGCTTAGAAGTCCCAGGGGCGAGAACCTTC,CASSLEVPGARTF
TRBV4-2,TRBJ1-1,NA,NA,TGTGCCAGCAGCCCCGGGGGGCGCGGTTACACTGAAGCTTTCTTT,CASSPGGRGYTEAFF
TRBV19,TRBJ1-2,TRBD1,NA,TGTGCCAGTAGTATGTCAGGACAGGGATTAGGTGGCTACACCTTC,CASSMSGQGLGGYTF
TRBV27,TRBJ2-1,TRBD1,NA,TGTGCCAGCAGTTTACGCAGGGGGCCCTACAATGAGCAGTTCTTC,CASSLRRGPYNEQFF
TRBV28,TRBJ1-2,TRBD1,once,TGTGCCAGCAGTTTCCGGGACAGCTATGGCTACACCTTC,CASSFRDSYGYTF
TRBV19,TRBJ2-2,NA,few,TGTGCCAGTAGTCCCGACAGGAGGAACACCGGGGAGCTGTTTTTT,CASSPDRRNTGELFF
TRBV6-5,TRBJ2-1,NA,NA,TGTGCCAGCAGCTTTTTTGGGGGCCCTTACAATGAGCAGTTCTTC,CASSFFGGPYNEQFF
TRBV14,TRBJ2-5,NA,NA,TGTGCCAGCAGCCAACCACGCGGGGACAGCCAAGAGACCCAGTACTTC,CASSQPRGDSQETQYF
TRBV27,TRBJ1-2,NA,NA,TGTGCCAGCAGTTTAATTGGGGGGGCGGCGAATGGCTACACCTTC,CASSLIGGAANGYTF
TRBV6-1,TRBJ2-2,TRBD1,NA,TGTGCCAGCAGTGAAGGGGAGGGGACAGGGGGCACCGGGGAGCTGTTTTTT,CASSEGEGTGGTGELFF
TRBV4-1,TRBJ2-7,NA,NA,TGCGCCAGCAGCCAAGCTATAGCTGGGGCAGCAAGCTCCTACGAGCAGTACTTC,CASSQAIAGAASSYEQYF
TRBV2,TRBJ1-4,NA,NA,TGTGCCAGCAGACCCGGACAGCTTTATAATGAAAAACTGTTTTTT,CASRPGQLYNEKLFF
TRBV6-5,TRBJ2-7,TRBD1,NA,TGTGCCAGCAGTTACGCGGGGACAGGGAACCACGAGCAGTACTTC,CASSYAGTGNHEQYF
TRBV4-3,TRBJ2-7,NA,NA,TGCGCCAGCAGCCAAGTTTATAGATTACGCCCTGACGAGCAGTACTTC,CASSQVYRLRPDEQYF
TRBV28,TRBJ2-7,TRBD1,few,TGTGCCAGCAGCCTCGGGACAGGTAGCTCCTACGAGCAGTACTTC,CASSLGTGSSYEQYF
TRBV14,TRBJ1-3,TRBD1,NA,TGTGCCAGCAGCCCACGCCTGGACAGGGGAGGAAACACCATATATTTT,CASSPRLDRGGNTIYF
TRBV28,TRBJ2-7,TRBD2,NA,TGTGCCAGCAGTTTATGGGGGGGGCGGAATCCGGCCGGGACTAGCGGGAGTAGGAACGAGCAGTACTTC,CASSLWGGRNPAGTSGSRNEQYF
TRBV11-2,TRBJ1-2,NA,once,TGTGCCAGCAGCTTAGCCACTGGGGGGGCCGAATATGGCTACACCTTC,CASSLATGGAEYGYTF
TRBV28,TRBJ2-5,TRBD1,once,TGTGCCAGCAGTATACCGGGACAGCCTCAAGAGACCCAGTACTTC,CASSIPGQPQETQYF
TRBV27,TRBJ2-7,NA,NA,TGTGCCAGCAGTCGCCAGGGGGGTACGGGGCAGTACTTC,CASSRQGGTGQYF
TRBV4-2,TRBJ2-1,NA,NA,TGTGCCAGCAGCCAAGTAAATCCTGCTGAGACTAGAGCCTCCCTGAATGAGCAGTTCTTC,CASSQVNPAETRASLNEQFF
TRBV9,TRBJ2-7,TRBD1,NA,TGTGCCAGCAGCGCCTCACCTCCCGGGACAGGCCCCTACGAGCAGTACTTC,CASSASPPGTGPYEQYF
TRBV28,TRBJ2-3,TRBD2,NA,TGTGCCAGCAGCCGCCGGACTAGCGGGAGTTCAGATACGCAGTATTTT,CASSRRTSGSSDTQYF